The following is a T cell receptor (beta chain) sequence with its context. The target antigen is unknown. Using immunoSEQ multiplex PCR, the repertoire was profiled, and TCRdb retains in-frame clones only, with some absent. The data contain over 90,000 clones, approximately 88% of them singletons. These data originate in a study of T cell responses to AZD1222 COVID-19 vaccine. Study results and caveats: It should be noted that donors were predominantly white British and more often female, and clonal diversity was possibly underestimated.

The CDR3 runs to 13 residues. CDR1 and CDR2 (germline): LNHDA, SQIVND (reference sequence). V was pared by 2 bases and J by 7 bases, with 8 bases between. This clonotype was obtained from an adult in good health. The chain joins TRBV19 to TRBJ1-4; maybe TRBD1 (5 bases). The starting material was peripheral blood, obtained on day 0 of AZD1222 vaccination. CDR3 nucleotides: TGTGCCAGTAGTATATCGCAGGGTGAAAAACTGTTTTTT. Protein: CASSISQGEKLFF. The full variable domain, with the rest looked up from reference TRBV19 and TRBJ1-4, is DGGITQSPKYLFRKEGQNVTLSCEQNLNHDAMYWYRQDPGQGLRLIYYSQIVNDFQKGDIAEGYSVSREKKESFPLTVTSAQKNPTAFYLCASSISQGEKLFFGSGTQLSVL.